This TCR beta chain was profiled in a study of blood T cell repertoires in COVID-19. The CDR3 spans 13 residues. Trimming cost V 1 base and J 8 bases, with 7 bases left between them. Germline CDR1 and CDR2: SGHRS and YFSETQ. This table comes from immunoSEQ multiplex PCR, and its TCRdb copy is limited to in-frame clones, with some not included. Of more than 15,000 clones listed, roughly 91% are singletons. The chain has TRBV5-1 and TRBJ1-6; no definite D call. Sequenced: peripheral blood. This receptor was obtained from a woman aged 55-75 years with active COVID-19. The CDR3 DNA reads TGCGCCAGCAGCTTGCAGGTAGATTCACCCCTCCACTTT. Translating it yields CASSLQVDSPLHF.